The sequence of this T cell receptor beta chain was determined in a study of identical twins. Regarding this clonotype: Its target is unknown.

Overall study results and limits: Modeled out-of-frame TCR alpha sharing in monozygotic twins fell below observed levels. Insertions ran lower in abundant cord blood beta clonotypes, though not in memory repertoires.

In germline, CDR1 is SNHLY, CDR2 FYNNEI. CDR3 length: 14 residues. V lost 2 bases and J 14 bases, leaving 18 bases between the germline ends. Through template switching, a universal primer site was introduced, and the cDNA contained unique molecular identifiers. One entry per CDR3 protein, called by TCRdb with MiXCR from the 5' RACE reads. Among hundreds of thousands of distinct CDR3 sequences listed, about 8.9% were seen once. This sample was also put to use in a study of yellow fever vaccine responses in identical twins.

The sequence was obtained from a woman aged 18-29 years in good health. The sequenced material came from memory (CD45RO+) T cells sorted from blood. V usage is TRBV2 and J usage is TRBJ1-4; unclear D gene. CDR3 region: CASSEQNGNVGLFF. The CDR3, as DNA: TGTGCCAGCAGTGAACAAAACGGTAACGTAGGGCTGTTTTTT.